This paragraph reports one T cell receptor beta chain. The antigen remains unidentified. The data were obtained in a study of brain T cells in children with intractable seizures. Points from the study as a whole: Viral specificity was inferred only from CDR3 similarity; HCMV serostatus was unknown.

Time point given: blood from clinic visit 5 months post-surgery; TSC patient then seizure free. Before surgery, patients took at least one anti-epileptic drug. TCRdb's table, derived via immunoSEQ multiplex PCR, lists solely in-frame clones and lacks some. The data hold about 340,000 clones, with roughly 92% observed a single time. The ends lost 5 bases at V and 5 bases at J; junction bases unmatched: 11. Per germline, CDR1 MNHEY and CDR2 SVGAGI. This CDR3 region has 15 residues. The sample in question was peripheral blood, obtained less than 6 months after surgery. The sequence was collected from a boy under two years old with tuberous sclerosis and intractable seizures. This chain links TRBV6-5 with TRBJ2-5, with 7 bases aligning to TRBD1. CDR3 loop: CASSPMTTRGETQYF. CDR3 DNA sequence: TGTGCCAGCAGTCCCATGACAACCAGGGGGGAGACCCAGTACTTC.